This passage covers 19 T cell receptor beta chains from one sample sequenced in a study of cytomegalovirus exposure and HLA in healthy donors. It was with 60 Vbeta and 13 Jbeta primers that the PCR ran. Here immunoSEQ multiplex PCR was the method, and the copy in TCRdb shows in-frame clones only, minus some. The sample has approximately 180,000 clones. Sequenced input: PBMCs. These receptors were collected from a man aged 25-45 years in good health and CMV-seronegative.

This chain joins TRBV7-9 and TRBJ2-3; D call uncertain. CDR1 and CDR2 from the germline V gene are SEHNR and FQNEAQ (reference sequence). CDR3 length: 13 residues. V was trimmed by 8 bases and J by 0 bases, leaving 9 bases between them. DNA of the CDR3: TGTGCCAGCCTCGCGGATAGCACAGATACGCAGTATTTT. Protein sequence: CASLADSTDTQYF.

V is TRBV5-1 and J is TRBJ2-1; 9 bases map to TRBD2. V lost 1 base to trimming and J lost 0 bases; unmatched junction nucleotides: 8. This CDR3 region has 18 residues. Germline V gives CDR1 SGHRS, CDR2 YFSETQ. The CDR3 DNA sequence: TGCGCCAGCAGCTTGACTAGCGGGTGGCGTCTCTCCTACAATGAGCAGTTCTTC. Its translation: CASSLTSGWRLSYNEQFF.

This chain connects TRBV7-8 to TRBJ1-2; TRBD1 matches 11 bases. There are 15 residues in the CDR3. The junction had 9 bases not matched to a gene; V was cut back by 5 bases and J by 7 bases. CDR1 and CDR2 from the germline V gene are SGHVS and FQNEAQ. DNA for the CDR3: TGTGCCAGCAGCCTCCTGGGACAGGGGGAGGGTGGCTACACCTTC. Its translation is CASSLLGQGEGGYTF.

The V and J genes are TRBV7-9 and TRBJ1-1; a possible D gene is TRBD1 (5 bases). CDR1 and CDR2 from the germline V gene are SEHNR and FQNEAQ (reference sequence). The CDR3 extends over 15 amino acids. V gave up 1 base and J gave up 4 bases, with 13 bases separating them. CDR3 DNA sequence: TGTGCCAGCAGCTTAGAAGGGCAGGGAAGCACTGAAGCTTTCTTT. Its translation is CASSLEGQGSTEAFF.

This CDR3 is CASSEDSKVDYGYTF. CDR3 in DNA: TGTGCCAGCAGTGAAGACAGCAAGGTGGACTATGGCTACACCTTC. The gene calls are TRBV6-1 and TRBJ1-2; no definite D call. The CDR3 runs to 15 residues. V was cut by 1 base and J by 3 bases, with 12 bases left in between. The V gene's germline CDR1 is MNHNS and CDR2 SASEGT.

The rearrangement joins TRBV6-1 to TRBJ2-3, with 8 bases identical to TRBD1. After removal of 4 bases from V and 4 bases from J, the junction contained 7 bases not matched to a gene. CDR1 is MNHNS, CDR2 SASEGT, per germline. The CDR3 covers 15 residues. The CDR3 reads CASSGQGAFPDTQYF. The CDR3 region has the DNA TGTGCCAGCAGTGGGCAGGGGGCATTCCCAGATACGCAGTATTTT.

V gene TRBV5-8 combines with J gene TRBJ1-2, with 7 bases aligning to TRBD1. V lost 0 bases to trimming and J lost 3 bases; unmatched junction nucleotides: 11. Germline loops: CDR1 SGHTS, CDR2 YDEGEE. CDR3 length: 17 residues. CDR3 amino acids: CASSLVVRGRFHYGYTF. The DNA for the CDR3 is TGTGCCAGCAGCTTGGTCGTTAGGGGGCGCTTTCACTATGGCTACACCTTC.

The rearrangement links TRBV19 to TRBJ1-5; the D gene is possibly TRBD1 (6 bases). The CDR3 is 15 residues long. V lost 1 base to trimming and J lost 1 base, with 8 bases between them. The germline V gene has CDR1 LNHDA and CDR2 SQIVND (reference sequence). The CDR3 sequence is CASSIGTESNQPQHF. CDR3 nucleotides: TGTGCCAGTAGTATAGGGACAGAAAGCAATCAGCCCCAGCATTTT.

The chain uses TRBV5-1 and TRBJ2-3, with a tentative D call TRBD2 (7 bases). In germline, CDR1 is SGHRS, CDR2 YFSETQ. Trimming removed 0 bases at V and 4 bases at J, with 9 bases between. The CDR3 is made up of 14 amino acids. The CDR3 DNA follows: TGCGCCAGCAGCTTGGAGGGGGGGCCAGATACGCAGTATTTT. Protein sequence: CASSLEGGPDTQYF.

The J gene is TRBJ2-7, the V gene TRBV19; TRBD2 is a possible D gene (6 bases). Germline loops: CDR1 LNHDA, CDR2 SQIVND (reference sequence). The CDR3 consists of 16 residues. V was pared by 4 bases and J by 6 bases, with 22 bases between. The CDR3 loop is CASSTMHRGTIGEQYF. DNA of the CDR3: TGTGCCAGTAGTACCATGCATCGGGGGACGATCGGCGAGCAGTACTTC.

This chain joins TRBV6-5 and TRBJ1-2, with D possibly being TRBD1 (6 bases). CDR3 size: 14 residues. Germline V gives CDR1 MNHEY, CDR2 SVGAGI. The ends were cut back, 6 bases at V and 8 bases at J, with 19 bases in the middle. CDR3: CASRTHTGNGGYTF. Here the CDR3 DNA reads TGTGCCAGCAGAACGCACACAGGGAATGGGGGCTACACCTTC.

The chain has TRBV13 and TRBJ1-4; 9 nucleotides match TRBD1. The CDR3 contains 16 residues. Germline loops: CDR1 PRHDT, CDR2 FYEKMQ (reference sequence). J was trimmed by 6 bases and V by 5 bases; bases with no gene match: 10. CDR3 amino acids: CASSPTGGQGYEKLFF. CDR3 DNA: TGTGCCAGCAGCCCCACAGGGGGACAGGGCTATGAAAAACTGTTTTTT.

The gene calls are TRBV7-6 and TRBJ1-5; D perhaps matches TRBD1 (6 bases). CDR1 is SGHVS and CDR2 is FNYEAQ in the germline V gene. V dropped 3 bases and J dropped 0 bases, with 12 bases sitting between them. This CDR3 comprises 16 residues. The CDR3 DNA follows: TGTGCCAGCAGCTTCGGGACACTCGATAGCAATCAGCCCCAGCATTTT. Translation: CASSFGTLDSNQPQHF.

CDR3 in amino acids: CASSQGSWTGWREHQPQHF. The CDR3 nucleotides read TGTGCCAGCAGTCAAGGCTCGTGGACAGGGTGGAGGGAGCATCAGCCCCAGCATTTT. The chain employs TRBV6-1 and TRBJ1-5, with 8 bases lining up with TRBD1. The V segment lost 5 bases and the J segment 5 bases; nucleotides outside the gene matches: 20. Germline V gene sequence: CDR1 MNHNS, CDR2 SASEGT. CDR3 length: 19 residues.

V and J are TRBV9 and TRBJ1-3; unclear D gene. The CDR3 sequence is 14 residues long. With 1 base removed from V and 2 bases from J, the gap between germline ends came to 7 bases. The germline CDR1 and CDR2 sequences are SGDLS and YYNGEE. The CDR3 is CASSVNSPGNTIYF. The CDR3 DNA sequence: TGTGCCAGCAGCGTAAACTCGCCTGGAAACACCATATATTTT.

The chain has TRBV10-1 and TRBJ2-7, with 12 bases that match TRBD2. The germline V gene has CDR1 WNHNN and CDR2 SYGVQD (reference sequence). This CDR3 contains 15 residues. V trimming: 5 bases; J trimming: 2 bases; junction bases outside the gene matches: 4. The CDR3 protein is CASSPLAGGPYEQYF. The CDR3 bases are TGCGCCAGCAGTCCCCTAGCGGGAGGGCCCTACGAGCAGTACTTC.

V usage is TRBV7-9 and J usage is TRBJ1-3; D is undetermined. V was pared by 5 bases and J by 8 bases, with 13 bases between. The germline V gene encodes CDR1 SEHNR and CDR2 FQNEAQ (reference sequence). There are 13 residues in the CDR3. The CDR3 loop is CASSPRVMDTIYF. Written as DNA, the CDR3 is TGTGCCAGCAGCCCGAGGGTAATGGACACCATATATTTT.

V and J are TRBV4-1 and TRBJ2-3, with 13 bases aligning to TRBD2. J lost 5 bases, V lost 4 bases, and 12 bases had no gene match. In germline, CDR1 is MGHRA, CDR2 YSYEKL. The CDR3 length is 18 residues. The CDR3 coding sequence is TGCGCCAGCAGCCGGACTAGCGGGAGAGTAGCACCTCGAGATACGCAGTATTTT. Protein product: CASSRTSGRVAPRDTQYF.

The chain combines TRBV28 with TRBJ2-6, with 7 positions matching TRBD1. The CDR3 has 15 residues. V gave up 7 bases and J gave up 0 bases; unmatched junction bases: 3. The germline gives CDR1 MDHEN, CDR2 SYDVKM. The CDR3 coding sequence is TGTGCCAGCATGGACAGGTACTCTGGGGCCAACGTCCTGACTTTC. Its protein product is CASMDRYSGANVLTF.